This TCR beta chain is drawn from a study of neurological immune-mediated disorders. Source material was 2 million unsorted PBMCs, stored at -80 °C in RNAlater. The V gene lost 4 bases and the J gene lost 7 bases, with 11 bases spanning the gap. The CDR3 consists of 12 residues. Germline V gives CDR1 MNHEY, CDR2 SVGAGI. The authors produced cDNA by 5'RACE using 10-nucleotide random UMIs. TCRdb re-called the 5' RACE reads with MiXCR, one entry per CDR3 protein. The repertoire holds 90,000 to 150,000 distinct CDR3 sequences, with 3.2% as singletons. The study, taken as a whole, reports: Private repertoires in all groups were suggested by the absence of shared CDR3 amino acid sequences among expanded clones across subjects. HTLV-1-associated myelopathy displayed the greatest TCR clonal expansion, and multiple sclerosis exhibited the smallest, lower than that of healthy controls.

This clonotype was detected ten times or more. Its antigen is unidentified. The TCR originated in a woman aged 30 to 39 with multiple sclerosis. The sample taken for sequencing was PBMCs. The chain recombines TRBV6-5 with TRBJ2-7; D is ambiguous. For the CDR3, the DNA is TGTGCCAGCAGTTCCGGAACAGCTGAGCAGTACTTC. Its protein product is CASSSGTAEQYF.